Detailed here is one T cell receptor beta chain. Its antigen is unknown. This record comes from a study of T cell responses to AZD1222 COVID-19 vaccine. Study-wide results and caveats: Reportedly, nearly half the spike-specific TCRs target unmutated variant regions. Recipients of two AZD1222 doses showed rising Spike-specific TCR breadth and depth. AZD1222 recipients seropositive at baseline numbered only five to seven.

Trimming stripped 0 bases from V and 4 bases from J, with 12 bases between. The length of the CDR3 is 15 residues. CDR1 is MGHRA, CDR2 YSYEKL, per germline. TCRdb's table, derived via immunoSEQ multiplex PCR, lists solely in-frame clones and lacks some. In the table there are 130,000 or so clones, roughly 93% of which are singletons. The rearrangement uses TRBV4-1 and TRBJ2-5, with D perhaps matching TRBD1 (5 bases). The origin of this receptor is an adult in good health. The sequenced sample was peripheral blood, obtained on day 0 of AZD1222 vaccination. CDR3 DNA sequence: TGCGCCAGCAGCCAAGACTACTCCCAGGGAGAGACCCAGTACTTC. Protein: CASSQDYSQGETQYF.